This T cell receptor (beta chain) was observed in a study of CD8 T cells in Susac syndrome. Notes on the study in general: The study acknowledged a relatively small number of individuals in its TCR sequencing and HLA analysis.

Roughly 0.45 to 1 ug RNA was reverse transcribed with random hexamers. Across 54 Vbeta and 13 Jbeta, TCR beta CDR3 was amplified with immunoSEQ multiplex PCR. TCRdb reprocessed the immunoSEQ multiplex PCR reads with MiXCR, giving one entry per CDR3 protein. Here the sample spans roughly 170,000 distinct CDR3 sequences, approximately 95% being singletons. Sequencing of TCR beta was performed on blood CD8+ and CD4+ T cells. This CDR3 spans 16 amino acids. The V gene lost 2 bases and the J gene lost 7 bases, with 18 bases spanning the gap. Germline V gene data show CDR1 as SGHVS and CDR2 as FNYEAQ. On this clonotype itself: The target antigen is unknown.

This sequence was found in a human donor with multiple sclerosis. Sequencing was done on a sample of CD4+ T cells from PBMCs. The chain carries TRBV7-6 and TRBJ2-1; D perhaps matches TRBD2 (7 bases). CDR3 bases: TGTGCCAGCAGCTTACACCCCCTCGGGGGGCAAAATGAGCAGTTCTTC. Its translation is CASSLHPLGGQNEQFF.